This T cell receptor (beta chain) was retrieved from a study of T cells in Graves' hyperthyroidism and ophthalmopathy. Study-level findings and limits: Among clonotypes expanded in thyroid above 0.001, most were also found in blood.

What was amplified from RNA transcripts were TCR beta CDR3 regions. The HTBI set primed first-round TCR CDR3 RT-PCR. TCRdb re-derived calls from the multiplex PCR reads in MiXCR, one entry per CDR3 protein. The sample contains 540,000 or so distinct CDR3 sequences, 15% to 18% of which appear only once. About this clonotype itself: The antigen remains undetermined.

Newly diagnosed hyperthyroidism patients aged 18 to 65 years had disease lasting under 2 months. Clinicians diagnosed patients from clinical symptoms, serum thyroxine and TRAb, thyroid ultrasound and orbital computed tomography. 8.5 to 10 ml of fresh peripheral blood supplied the PBMCs. Germline V gene sequence: CDR1 MGHRA, CDR2 YSYEKL. The J segment lost 7 bases and the V segment lost 4 bases, leaving 10 bases of the junction unmatched. This CDR3 has 15 residues. The sequence was collected from a woman younger than 45 with Graves' hyperthyroidism. The V call is TRBV4-1, the J call TRBJ1-1, with 9 bases fitting TRBD1. Source material: blood. CDR3 bases: TGCGCCAGCAGCCTACCCAAGACAGGGGGAAGTGAAGCTTTCTTT. Its translation is CASSLPKTGGSEAFF.